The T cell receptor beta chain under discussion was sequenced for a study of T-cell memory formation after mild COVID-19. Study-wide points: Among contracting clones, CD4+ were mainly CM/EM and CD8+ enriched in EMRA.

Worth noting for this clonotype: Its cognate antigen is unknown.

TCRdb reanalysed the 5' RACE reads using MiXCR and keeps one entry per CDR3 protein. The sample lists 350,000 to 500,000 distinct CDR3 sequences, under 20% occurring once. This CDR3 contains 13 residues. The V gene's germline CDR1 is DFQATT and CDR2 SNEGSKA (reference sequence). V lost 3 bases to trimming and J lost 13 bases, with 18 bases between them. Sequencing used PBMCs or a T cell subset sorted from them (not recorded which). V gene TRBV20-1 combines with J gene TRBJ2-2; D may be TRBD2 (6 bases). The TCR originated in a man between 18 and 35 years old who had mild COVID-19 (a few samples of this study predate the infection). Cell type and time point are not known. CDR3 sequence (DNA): TGCAGTGCTAGGGGACTCCACCGGGGCGGGCTGTTTTTT. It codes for CSARGLHRGGLFF.